These T cell receptor beta chains were read from a single sample in a study of blood T cells in healthy people across ages. TCRdb reanalysed the 5' RACE reads using MiXCR and keeps one entry per CDR3 protein. In the table there are about 1.8 million distinct CDR3 sequences, approximately 50% of which are singletons. Sequenced sample: blood. The receptors derive from a woman in her thirties or forties in good health. Both conserved end residues are part of each CDR3. D genes are given only for firm matches. Size tells how often a clone was seen (once, few, many) or the class of an expanded clone, and some rows leave it out.

.	TRBV20-1	.	TRBJ2-5	14	TGCAGTGCTGAGGTCGCAGGGGGGCAATTGACCCAGTACTTC	CSAEVAGGQLTQYF
.	TRBV7-2	.	TRBJ1-2	14	TGTGCCAGCAGCTCCGGTCAGTGGGGGAACGGCTACACCTTC	CASSSGQWGNGYTF
few	TRBV3-1	.	TRBJ1-2	13	TGTGCCAGCAGCCAGGCCGACAGTAGAGGCTACACCTTC	CASSQADSRGYTF
few	TRBV7-6	.	TRBJ2-1	13	TGTGCCAGCAGCTTAAGGCCGGGCAATGAGCAGTTCTTC	CASSLRPGNEQFF
.	TRBV6-4	.	TRBJ1-5	13	TGTGCCAGCTGTATCAACGGTAATCAGCCCCAGCATTTT	CASCINGNQPQHF
.	TRBV6-1	.	TRBJ2-3	14	TGTGCCAGCAGTGCCTTTCGAGTCCCAGATACGCAGTATTTT	CASSAFRVPDTQYF
.	TRBV24-1	.	TRBJ2-6	15	TGTGCCACCAGTGATGTGACAGCCGGGGCCAACGTCCTGACTTTC	CATSDVTAGANVLTF
.	TRBV6-5	.	TRBJ1-4	14	TGTGCCAGCAGTTACGGTGGGGGTAATGAAAAACTGTTTTTT	CASSYGGGNEKLFF
.	TRBV7-8	.	TRBJ2-1	13	TGTGCCAGCAGTTGGGACTCGGCGAATGAGCAGTTCTTC	CASSWDSANEQFF
.	TRBV5-6	.	TRBJ1-4	15	TGTGCCAGCAGCGGACCGGGAAATAAGAATGAAAAACTGTTTTTT	CASSGPGNKNEKLFF
.	TRBV15	.	TRBJ1-5	15	TGTGCCACCAGCAGAGATCGAGGGGCAGGGCAGCCCCAGCATTTT	CATSRDRGAGQPQHF
.	TRBV28	.	TRBJ2-7	14	TGTGCCAGCAGTTTGCGGCCAGGGGAAGTCAAGCAGTACTTC	CASSLRPGEVKQYF
.	TRBV5-1	.	TRBJ1-1	15	TGCGCCAGCAGCTTGGGGGCAAAGTCGAACACTGAAGCTTTCTTT	CASSLGAKSNTEAFF
.	TRBV28	.	TRBJ1-4	12	TGTGCCAGCAGAACCTGGGAGGAAAAACTGTTTTTT	CASRTWEEKLFF
.	TRBV4-3	TRBD1	TRBJ1-5	20	TGCGCCAGCAGCCAAGATCGTTTGGGACAGGGGTGTAAGTGCAATCAGCCCCAGCATTTT	CASSQDRLGQGCKCNQPQHF
.	TRBV2	TRBD1	TRBJ2-3	18	TGTGCCAGCAGTGTAGGGACAGGGTTCCCTTCCGGCACAGATACGCAGTATTTT	CASSVGTGFPSGTDTQYF
few	TRBV3-1	TRBD1	TRBJ1-2	14	TGTGCCAGCAGCCGGGGACAGGTAAACTATGGCTACACCTTC	CASSRGQVNYGYTF
once	TRBV6-2/TRBV6-3	TRBD1	TRBJ2-7	12	TGTGCCAGCAGTTACTCCCGGGACAGGGAGTACTTC	CASSYSRDREYF
.	TRBV20-1	.	TRBJ2-5	14	TGCAGTGCCCAAGCAACGGATAACCAAGAGACCCAGTACTTC	CSAQATDNQETQYF
few	TRBV6-2/TRBV6-3	TRBD2	TRBJ2-5	14	TGTGCCAGCAGACGACTAGCGCTCCAAGAGACCCAGTACTTC	CASRRLALQETQYF
.	TRBV6-1	.	TRBJ2-5	14	TGTGCCAGCCTGAGAGTTTCCATTGGGGAGACCCAGTACTTC	CASLRVSIGETQYF
few	TRBV2	.	TRBJ1-4	14	TGTGCCAGCAGGGGAAGGGGTGTTGATGAAAAACTGTTTTTT	CASRGRGVDEKLFF
.	TRBV12-3/TRBV12-4	TRBD1	TRBJ1-6	13	TGTGCCAGCAGTTTGACAGGGCGGTTGCCCCTCCACTTT	CASSLTGRLPLHF
once	TRBV6-2/TRBV6-3	.	TRBJ2-1	17	TGTGCCAGCAGTTACTACAGACAGGACACTTCGAACAATGAGCAGTTCTTC	CASSYYRQDTSNNEQFF
.	TRBV4-2	.	TRBJ2-4	14	TGTGCCAGCAGCCAAGATTGGGGGCCGGACATTCAGTACTTC	CASSQDWGPDIQYF
.	TRBV20-1	.	TRBJ1-1	13	TGCAGTGCTACACCCCAGGGGAACACTGAAGCTTTCTTT	CSATPQGNTEAFF
few	TRBV6-2/TRBV6-3	TRBD2	TRBJ2-3	13	TGTGCCAGCAGTAGGCGGGGGACCCCCCGGGAGTATTTT	CASSRRGTPREYF
.	TRBV5-8	.	TRBJ2-5	16	TGTGCCAGCAGCTCCTCCCTGGGGGGCCTCCAAGAGACCCAGTACTTC	CASSSSLGGLQETQYF
.	TRBV20-1	.	TRBJ2-7	13	TGCAGTGCATCCGGGACAAACTTCTACGAGCAGTACTTC	CSASGTNFYEQYF